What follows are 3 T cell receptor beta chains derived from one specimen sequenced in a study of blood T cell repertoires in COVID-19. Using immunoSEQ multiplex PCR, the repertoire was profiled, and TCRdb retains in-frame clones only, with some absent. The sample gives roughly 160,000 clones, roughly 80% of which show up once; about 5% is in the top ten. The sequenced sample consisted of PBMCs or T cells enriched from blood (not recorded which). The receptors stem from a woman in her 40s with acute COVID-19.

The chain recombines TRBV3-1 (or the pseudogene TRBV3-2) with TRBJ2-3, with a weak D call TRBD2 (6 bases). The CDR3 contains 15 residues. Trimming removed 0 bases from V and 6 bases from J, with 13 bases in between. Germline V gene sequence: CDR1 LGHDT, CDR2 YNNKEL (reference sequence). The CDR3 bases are TGTGCCAGCAGCCAAGATGGGACCCGGGGGGATACGCAGTATTTT. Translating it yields CASSQDGTRGDTQYF.

CDR3 sequence: CASSPLAGGLNTGELFF. CDR3 coding DNA: TGTGCCAGCTCACCGCTCGCGGGGGGTCTCAACACCGGGGAGCTGTTTTTT. The V gene is TRBV18, the J gene TRBJ2-2, with 8 bases that match TRBD2. CDR3 length equals 17 residues. J lost 2 bases, V lost 3 bases, and 8 bases had no gene match. Germline V gene lookup returns CDR1 KGHSH and CDR2 LQKENI.

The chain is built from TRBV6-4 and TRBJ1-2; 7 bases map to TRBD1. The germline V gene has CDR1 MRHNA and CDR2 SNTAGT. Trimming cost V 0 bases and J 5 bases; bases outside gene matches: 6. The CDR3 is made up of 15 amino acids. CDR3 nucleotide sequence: TGTGCCAGCAGTGACTCGGAACAGGGGTTATATGGCTACACCTTC. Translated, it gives CASSDSEQGLYGYTF.